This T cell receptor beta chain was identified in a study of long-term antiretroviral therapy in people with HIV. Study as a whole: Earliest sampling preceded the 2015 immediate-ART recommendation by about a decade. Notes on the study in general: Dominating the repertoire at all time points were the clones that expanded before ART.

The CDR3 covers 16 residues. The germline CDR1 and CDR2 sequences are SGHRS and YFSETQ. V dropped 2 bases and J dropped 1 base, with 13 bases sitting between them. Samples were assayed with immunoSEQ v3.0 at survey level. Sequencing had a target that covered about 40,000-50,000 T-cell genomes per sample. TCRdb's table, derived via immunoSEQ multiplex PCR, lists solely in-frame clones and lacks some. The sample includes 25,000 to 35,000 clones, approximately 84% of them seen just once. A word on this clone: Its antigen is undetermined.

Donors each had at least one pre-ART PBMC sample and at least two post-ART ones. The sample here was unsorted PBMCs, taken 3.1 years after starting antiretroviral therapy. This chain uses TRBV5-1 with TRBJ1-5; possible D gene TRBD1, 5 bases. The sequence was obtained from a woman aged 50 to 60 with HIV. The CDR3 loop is CASSFPPGRSNQPQHF. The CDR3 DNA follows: TGCGCCAGCAGCTTCCCTCCGGGGCGCAGCAATCAGCCCCAGCATTTT. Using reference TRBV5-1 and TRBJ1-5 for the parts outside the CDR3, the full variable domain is KAGVTQTPRYLIKTRGQQVTLSCSPISGHRSVSWYQQTPGQGLQFLFEYFSETQRNKGNFPGRFSGRQFSNSRSEMNVSTLELGDSALYLCASSFPPGRSNQPQHFGDGTRLSIL.